This entry lists 22 T cell receptor beta chains sequenced from one sample in a study of graft-versus-host responses after intestinal transplantation. Sequencing used immunoSEQ multiplex PCR; TCRdb keeps in-frame clones, though not all of them. The table lists some 100,000 clones, less than 95% of them singletons. The antigens for these receptors are not known. The material sequenced was unstimulated CD8+ T cells sorted from spleen or lymph node cells, taken before transplant. The receptors come from a human donor who was the organ donor for an intestinal transplant.

This chain joins TRBV7-9 and TRBJ2-3, with 7 nucleotides matching TRBD1. There are 15 residues in the CDR3. With V trimmed by 5 bases and J by 3 bases, 8 bases remained unmatched. The germline V gene encodes CDR1 SEHNR and CDR2 FQNEAQ (reference sequence). The CDR3 region has the DNA TGTGCCAGCAGCGATGACAGGGATTGGACAGATACGCAGTATTTT. Translating it yields CASSDDRDWTDTQYF.

This chain uses TRBV5-1 with TRBJ2-3; 8 nucleotides match TRBD1. CDR1 is SGHRS and CDR2 is YFSETQ in the germline V gene. This CDR3 spans 14 amino acids. V lost 3 bases and J lost 3; bases outside the gene matches: 3. In DNA form, the CDR3 reads TGCGCCAGCAGCTGGACAGGGTATACAGATACGCAGTATTTT. Its translation: CASSWTGYTDTQYF.

The genes are TRBV7-9 and TRBJ2-1, with D possibly matching TRBD1 (6 bases). Germline values: CDR1 SEHNR, CDR2 FQNEAQ (reference sequence). CDR3 size: 15 residues. The V end was cut by 5 bases, the J end by 3 bases, with 14 bases between. CDR3 residues: CASSNGTPYYNEQFF. CDR3 bases: TGTGCCAGCAGCAACGGGACACCCTACTACAATGAGCAGTTCTTC. The whole variable domain, filled in from reference TRBV7-9 and TRBJ2-1, reads DTGVSQNPRHKITKRGQNVTFRCDPISEHNRLYWYRQTLGQGPEFLTYFQNEAQLEKSRLLSDRFSAERPKGSFSTLEIQRTEQGDSAMYLCASSNGTPYYNEQFFGPGTRLTVL.

The chain employs TRBV14 and TRBJ2-3; 7 bases line up with TRBD2. The V gene's germline CDR1 is SGHDN and CDR2 FVKESK. This CDR3 has 18 residues. V gave up 0 bases and J gave up 6 bases; unmatched junction bases: 15. In nucleotides, the CDR3 is TGTGCCAGCAGCCAAGAGACAAGGCCGACTAGCCTGAGGGATACGCAGTATTTT. Translating gives CASSQETRPTSLRDTQYF.

This chain links TRBV15 with TRBJ1-4; D may be TRBD1 (5 bases). Trimming took 0 bases from V and 7 from J, leaving 12 bases between them. The CDR3 is 15 residues long. The germline V gene encodes CDR1 LNHNV and CDR2 YYDKDF (reference sequence). The CDR3 protein is CATSRDLGASEKLFF. CDR3 DNA sequence: TGTGCCACCAGCAGAGATTTAGGGGCCAGTGAAAAACTGTTTTTT.

J is TRBJ1-1 and V is TRBV10-3; 7 bases are a match to TRBD1. Unmatched junction bases numbered 5, after V lost 6 bases and J lost 7 bases. Germline CDR1 is ENHRY and CDR2 is SYGVKD. This CDR3 has 12 amino acids. The CDR3 DNA follows: TGTGCCATCAGCCCGGGGACAGTTGAAGCTTTCTTT. The encoded protein is CAISPGTVEAFF.

The chain carries TRBV10-1 and TRBJ1-2; 7 nucleotides line up with TRBD1. The CDR3 covers 12 residues. V dropped 0 bases and J dropped 8; count of bases not matched to a gene: 0. Germline V lookup: CDR1 WNHNN, CDR2 SYGVQD (reference sequence). The CDR3, as DNA: TGCGCCAGCAGTGAGTCGGGACAGGGCTACACCTTC. It is translated as CASSESGQGYTF.

The chain uses TRBV11-1 and TRBJ2-5, with 10 positions matching TRBD1. With the DNA end fitting TRBJ2-7 better, the J assignment may be wrong. This CDR3 has 15 amino acids. Germline V gene sequence: CDR1 SGHAT, CDR2 FQDESV (reference sequence). The CDR3 region has the DNA TGTGCCAGCAGCTTGGGGGACAGGGGACCCGACGAGCAGTACTTC. This encodes CASSLGDRGPDEQYF.

This sequence joins TRBV28 and TRBJ1-5; 9 bases are shared with TRBD1. The V gene's germline CDR1 is MDHEN and CDR2 SYDVKM. Trimming took 4 bases from V and 5 from J; bases not matched to a gene: 18. This CDR3 comprises 19 residues. The CDR3 region has the DNA TGTGCCAGCAGTTGGGACCGGGACAGGGAAAGTTCAGTAGATCAGCCCCAGCATTTT. Translation: CASSWDRDRESSVDQPQHF. Combining the CDR3 with reference TRBV28 and TRBJ1-5 gives the whole variable domain DVKVTQSSRYLVKRTGEKVFLECVQDMDHENMFWYRQDPGLGLRLIYFSYDVKMKEKGDIPEGYSVSREKKERFSLILESASTNQTSMYLCASSWDRDRESSVDQPQHFGDGTRLSIL.

Points on this clone: At one boundary the junction diverges from the germline segment, which might be a read error. The chain links TRBV7-7 to TRBJ2-5, with D perhaps TRBD2 (5 bases). The V gene's germline CDR1 is SSHAT and CDR2 FNYEAQ (reference sequence). The CDR3 sequence is 14 residues long. CDR3 sequence: CASSLNRGGGTQYF. The CDR3 nucleotides read TGTGCTAGCAGCTTAAATCGGGGTGGTGGGACCCAGTACTTC.

V usage is TRBV5-6 and J usage is TRBJ1-2, with TRBD1 matching over 7 bases. The V gene's germline CDR1 is SGHDT and CDR2 YYEEEE. The CDR3 sequence is 15 residues long. V dropped 0 bases and J dropped 4; count of bases not matched to a gene: 6. CDR3 sequence reads: CASSLVGQVAYGYTF. As DNA, the CDR3 is TGTGCCAGCAGCTTGGTTGGACAGGTTGCCTATGGCTACACCTTC.

The genes are TRBV25-1 and TRBJ2-7; tentative D call: TRBD1 (6 bases). Germline values: CDR1 MGHDK, CDR2 SYGVNS. The CDR3 extends over 14 amino acids. V was pared by 2 bases and J by 2 bases, with 10 bases between. The CDR3 loop reads CASSEPGVAYEQYF. The CDR3 nucleotides read TGTGCCAGCAGTGAACCAGGGGTAGCCTACGAGCAGTACTTC.

The V gene is TRBV15, the J gene TRBJ1-6; the D gene is possibly TRBD1 (5 bases). Germline CDR1 is LNHNV and CDR2 is YYDKDF (reference sequence). This CDR3 is 15 amino acids long. Trimming removed 8 bases at V and 2 bases at J, with 13 bases between. DNA of the CDR3: TGTGCCACCGGTCCCAGGGCGACCTATAATTCACCCCTCCACTTT. Its protein is CATGPRATYNSPLHF.

The chain is built from TRBV14 and TRBJ2-5; tentative D call: TRBD2 (5 bases). V lost 0 bases, J lost 5 bases, and 22 bases lay in between. Germline values: CDR1 SGHDN, CDR2 FVKESK. The CDR3 has 18 residues. The CDR3: CASSQDLGLGGGRETQYF. CDR3 nucleotides: TGTGCCAGCAGCCAAGACCTAGGACTGGGCGGTGGTAGGGAGACCCAGTACTTC.

The chain carries TRBV10-3 and TRBJ2-2; 7 nucleotides align to TRBD1. The CDR3 is made up of 14 amino acids. CDR1 ENHRY and CDR2 SYGVKD come from the germline V gene. Germline trimming cut 7 bases from V and 6 bases from J; bases unmatched to any gene: 8. The CDR3 nucleotides are TGTGCCATCATACAGGGACAGCCCCCCGGGGAGCTGTTTTTT. Protein: CAIIQGQPPGELFF.

The chain recombines TRBV6-1 with TRBJ2-1, with TRBD2 matching 10 bases. This CDR3 spans 14 amino acids. CDR1 is MNHNS and CDR2 is SASEGT in the germline V gene. Unmatched junction bases numbered 7, after V lost 7 bases and J lost 7 bases. The CDR3 sequence is CASTYTSGANEQFF. The CDR3 nucleotides read TGTGCCAGCACTTACACTAGCGGGGCAAATGAGCAGTTCTTC.

The chain recombines TRBV19 with TRBJ2-7; TRBD2 matches 10 bases. Per germline, CDR1 LNHDA and CDR2 SQIVND (reference sequence). After removal of 2 bases from V and 0 bases from J, the junction contained 1 base not matched to a gene. This CDR3 has 15 amino acids. CDR3 sequence: CASSILAGDSYEQYF. CDR3 in DNA: TGTGCCAGTAGTATACTAGCGGGAGACTCCTACGAGCAGTACTTC.

This chain links TRBV28 with TRBJ2-2, with TRBD2 matching 8 bases. The ends lost 3 bases at V and 4 bases at J; junction bases unmatched: 7. The CDR3 runs to 16 residues. The V gene's germline CDR1 is MDHEN and CDR2 SYDVKM. CDR3 amino acids: CASSLRISGGTGELFF. CDR3 DNA: TGTGCCAGCAGTTTGCGCATAAGCGGGGGCACCGGGGAGCTGTTTTTT.

This clone was picked up one time. The rearrangement links TRBV19 to TRBJ1-2; D unclear. Per germline, CDR1 LNHDA and CDR2 SQIVND (reference sequence). CDR3 length: 14 amino acids. Trimming left V 6 bases short and J 7 bases short, with 18 bases between. The CDR3 coding sequence is TGTGCCAGTAGATCTGTTTTTACAGCTGGTGGCTACACCTTC. Translation gives CASRSVFTAGGYTF.

The rearrangement links TRBV9 to TRBJ1-2; D gene uncertain. V was shortened by 1 base and J by 5 bases, with 12 bases between the two germline ends. Germline assignment: CDR1 SGDLS and CDR2 YYNGEE. CDR3 size: 14 residues. The CDR3 spells CASSVFDEGYGYTF. The CDR3 region has the DNA TGTGCCAGCAGCGTATTTGATGAGGGATATGGCTACACCTTC.

The chain couples TRBV13 to TRBJ1-5, with D maybe TRBD1 (5 bases). Trimming stripped 1 base from V and 5 bases from J, with 6 bases between. CDR1 is PRHDT, CDR2 FYEKMQ, per germline (reference sequence). The CDR3 totals 13 residues. CDR3 loop: CASSLAGDQPQHF. The CDR3 DNA sequence: TGTGCCAGCAGCTTAGCGGGGGATCAGCCCCAGCATTTT.

J is TRBJ1-2 and V is TRBV13, with a weak D call TRBD1 (6 bases). Germline lookup yields CDR1 PRHDT and CDR2 FYEKMQ (reference sequence). Trimming took off 5 bases at V and 3 bases at J, with 16 bases between the two ends. The CDR3 consists of 15 residues. CDR3 DNA: TGTGCCAGCAGCCAGGGGCGCTTCGCGGACTATGGCTACACCTTC. This encodes CASSQGRFADYGYTF. Supplemented by reference TRBV13 and TRBJ1-2, the full variable domain reads AAGVIQSPRHLIKEKRETATLKCYPIPRHDTVYWYQQGPGQDPQFLISFYEKMQSDKGSIPDRFSAQQFSDYHSELNMSSLELGDSALYFCASSQGRFADYGYTFGSGTRLTVV.